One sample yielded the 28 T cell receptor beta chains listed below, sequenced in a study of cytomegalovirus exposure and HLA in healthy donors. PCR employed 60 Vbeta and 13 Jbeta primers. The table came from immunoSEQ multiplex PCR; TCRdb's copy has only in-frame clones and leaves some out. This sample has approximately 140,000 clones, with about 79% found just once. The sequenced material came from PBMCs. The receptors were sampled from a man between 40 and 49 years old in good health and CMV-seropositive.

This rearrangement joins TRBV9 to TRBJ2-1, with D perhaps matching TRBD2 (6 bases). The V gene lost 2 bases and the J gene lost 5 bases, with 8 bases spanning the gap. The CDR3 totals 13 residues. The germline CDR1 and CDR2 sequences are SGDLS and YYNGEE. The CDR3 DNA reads TGTGCCAGCAGCGTGACTAGAAACAATGAGCAGTTCTTC. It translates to CASSVTRNNEQFF.

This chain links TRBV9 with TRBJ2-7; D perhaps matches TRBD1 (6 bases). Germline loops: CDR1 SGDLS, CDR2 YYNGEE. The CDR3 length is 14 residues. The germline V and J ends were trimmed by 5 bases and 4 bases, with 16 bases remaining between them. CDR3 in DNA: TGTGCCAGCAGTGCTTTGGACAGAGGGTACGAGCAGTACTTC. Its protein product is CASSALDRGYEQYF.

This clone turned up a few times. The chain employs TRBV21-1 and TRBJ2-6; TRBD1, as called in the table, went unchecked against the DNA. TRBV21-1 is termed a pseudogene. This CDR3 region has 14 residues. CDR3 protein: CASSPHSGANVLTF. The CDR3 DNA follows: TGTGCCAGCAGCCCCCACTCTGGGGCCAACGTCCTGACTTTC.

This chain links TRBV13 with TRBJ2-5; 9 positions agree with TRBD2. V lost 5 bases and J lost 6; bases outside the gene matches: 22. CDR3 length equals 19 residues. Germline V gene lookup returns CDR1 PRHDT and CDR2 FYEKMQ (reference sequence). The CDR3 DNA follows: TGTGCCAGCAGCCCCCTCCCCCCCGCAGGGACTAGCTGGTGGCAGACCCAGTACTTC. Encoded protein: CASSPLPPAGTSWWQTQYF. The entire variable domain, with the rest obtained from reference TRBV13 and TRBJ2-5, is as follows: AAGVIQSPRHLIKEKRETATLKCYPIPRHDTVYWYQQGPGQDPQFLISFYEKMQSDKGSIPDRFSAQQFSDYHSELNMSSLELGDSALYFCASSPLPPAGTSWWQTQYFGPGTRLLVL.

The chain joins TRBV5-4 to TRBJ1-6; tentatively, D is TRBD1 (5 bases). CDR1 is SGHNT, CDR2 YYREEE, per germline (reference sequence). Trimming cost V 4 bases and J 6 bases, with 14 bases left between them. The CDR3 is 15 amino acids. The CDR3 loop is CASSHQGRINSPLHF. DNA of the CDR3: TGTGCCAGCAGCCATCAGGGCAGGATTAATTCACCCCTCCACTTT.

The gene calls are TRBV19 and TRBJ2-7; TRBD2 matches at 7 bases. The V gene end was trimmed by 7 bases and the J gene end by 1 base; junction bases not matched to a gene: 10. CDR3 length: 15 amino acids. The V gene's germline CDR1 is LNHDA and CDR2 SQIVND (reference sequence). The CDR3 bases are TGTGCCAGTAAAGGTGCGCTAGCGGAATCCTACGAGCAGTACTTC. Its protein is CASKGALAESYEQYF. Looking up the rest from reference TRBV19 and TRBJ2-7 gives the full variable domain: DGGITQSPKYLFRKEGQNVTLSCEQNLNHDAMYWYRQDPGQGLRLIYYSQIVNDFQKGDIAEGYSVSREKKESFPLTVTSAQKNPTAFYLCASKGALAESYEQYFGPGTRLTVT.

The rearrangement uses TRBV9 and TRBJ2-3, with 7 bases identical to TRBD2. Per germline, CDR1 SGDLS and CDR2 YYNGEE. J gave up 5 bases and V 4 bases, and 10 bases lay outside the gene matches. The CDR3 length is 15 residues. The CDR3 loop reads CASSPAQRGRDTQYF. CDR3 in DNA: TGTGCCAGCAGCCCCGCCCAGCGGGGAAGAGATACGCAGTATTTT. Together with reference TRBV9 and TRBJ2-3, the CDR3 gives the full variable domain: DSGVTQTPKHLITATGQRVTLRCSPRSGDLSVYWYQQSLDQGLQFLIQYYNGEERAKGNILERFSAQQFPDLHSELNLSSLELGDSALYFCASSPAQRGRDTQYFGPGTRLTVL.

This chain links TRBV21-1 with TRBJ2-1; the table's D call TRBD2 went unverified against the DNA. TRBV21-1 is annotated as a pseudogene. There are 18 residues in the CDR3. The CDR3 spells CASSTGTSGGIADNEQFF. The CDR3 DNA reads TGTGCCAGCAGCACCGGGACTAGCGGGGGAATCGCTGACAATGAGCAGTTCTTC.

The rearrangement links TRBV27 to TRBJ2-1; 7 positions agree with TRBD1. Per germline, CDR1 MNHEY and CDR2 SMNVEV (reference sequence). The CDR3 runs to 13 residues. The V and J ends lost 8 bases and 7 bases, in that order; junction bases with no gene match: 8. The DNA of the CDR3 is TGTGCCAGCGGATTACAGGGGTGGAATGAGCAGTTCTTC. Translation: CASGLQGWNEQFF.

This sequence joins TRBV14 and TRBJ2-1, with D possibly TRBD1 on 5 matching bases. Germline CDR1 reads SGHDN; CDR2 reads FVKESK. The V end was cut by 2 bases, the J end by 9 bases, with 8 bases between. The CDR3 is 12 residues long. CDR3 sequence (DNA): TGTGCCAGCAGCCAAAGGGGTGGTGAGCAGTTCTTC. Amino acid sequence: CASSQRGGEQFF.

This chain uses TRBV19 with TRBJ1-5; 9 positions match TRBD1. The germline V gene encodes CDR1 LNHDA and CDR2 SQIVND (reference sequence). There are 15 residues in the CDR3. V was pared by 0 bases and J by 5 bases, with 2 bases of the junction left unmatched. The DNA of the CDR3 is TGTGCCAGTAGTATAGAGGGACAGGGATATCAGCCCCAGCATTTT. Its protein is CASSIEGQGYQPQHF.

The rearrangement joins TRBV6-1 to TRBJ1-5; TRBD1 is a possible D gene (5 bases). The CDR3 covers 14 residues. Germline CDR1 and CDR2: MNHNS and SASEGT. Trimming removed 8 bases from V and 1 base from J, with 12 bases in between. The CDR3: CASAAGWSNQPQHF. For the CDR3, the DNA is TGTGCCAGCGCGGCAGGGTGGAGCAATCAGCCCCAGCATTTT.

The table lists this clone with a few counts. CDR3 bases: TGTGCCAGCAGCCCCCGGGGTAGTCCGACCGGACTGAACACTGAAGCTTTCTTT. It translates to CASSPRGSPTGLNTEAFF. The V call is TRBV7-6, the J call TRBJ1-1, with no clear D. Germline values: CDR1 SGHVS, CDR2 FNYEAQ. This CDR3 is built from 18 residues. V was shortened by 5 bases and J by 0 bases, with 22 bases between the two germline ends.

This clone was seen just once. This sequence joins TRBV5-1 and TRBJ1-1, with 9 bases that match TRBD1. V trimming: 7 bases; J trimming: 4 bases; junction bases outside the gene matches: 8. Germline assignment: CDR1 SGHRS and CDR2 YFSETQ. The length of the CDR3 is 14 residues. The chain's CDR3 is CASASTGGVTEAFF. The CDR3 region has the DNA TGCGCCAGCGCCTCGACAGGGGGTGTCACTGAAGCTTTCTTT.

The DNA of the CDR3 is TGCGCCAGCAGCTTGGCTGGACAGCCCACCGGGGAGCTGTTTTTT. This translates into CASSLAGQPTGELFF. The chain has TRBV5-1 and TRBJ2-2, with D possibly matching TRBD1 (6 bases). V lost 0 bases, J lost 4 bases, and 10 bases lay in between. The CDR3 totals 15 residues. CDR1 and CDR2 (germline): SGHRS, YFSETQ.

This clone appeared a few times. The CDR3 nucleotides are TGCGCCACCGGACAGGGCAGGGACGAGCAGTACTTC. It encodes CATGQGRDEQYF. This chain uses TRBV10-2 with TRBJ2-7, with 8 bases aligning to TRBD1. The CDR3 is 12 amino acids. The germline gives CDR1 WSHSY, CDR2 SAAADI. V trimming: 10 bases; J trimming: 5 bases; junction bases outside the gene matches: 7.

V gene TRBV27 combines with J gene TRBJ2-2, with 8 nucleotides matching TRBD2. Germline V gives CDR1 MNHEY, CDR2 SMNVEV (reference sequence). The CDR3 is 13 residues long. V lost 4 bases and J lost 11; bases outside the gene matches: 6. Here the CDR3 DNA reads TGTGCCAGCAGTTCTCGGACTAGCCGTGAGCTGTTTTTT. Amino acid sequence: CASSSRTSRELFF.

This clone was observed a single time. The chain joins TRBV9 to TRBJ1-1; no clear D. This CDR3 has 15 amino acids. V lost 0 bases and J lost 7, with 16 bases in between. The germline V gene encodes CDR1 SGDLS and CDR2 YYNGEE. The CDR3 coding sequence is TGTGCCAGCAGCGTAGTGAGGGAGGAAGGTAGTGAAGCTTTCTTT. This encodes CASSVVREEGSEAFF.

The CDR3 here is CASRTGLNQPQHF. Here the CDR3 DNA reads TGTGCCAGCAGAACGGGACTCAATCAGCCCCAGCATTTT. This chain joins TRBV6-1 and TRBJ1-5, with TRBD1 as a possible D gene (5 bases). Trimming removed 6 bases at V and 3 bases at J, with 9 bases between. The CDR3 has 13 amino acids. Per germline, CDR1 MNHNS and CDR2 SASEGT.

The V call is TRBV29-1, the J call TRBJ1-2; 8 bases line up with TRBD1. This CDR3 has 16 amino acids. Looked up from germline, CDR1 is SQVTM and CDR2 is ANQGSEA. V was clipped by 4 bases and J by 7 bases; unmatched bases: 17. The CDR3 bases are TGCAGCGTTGCCCCCCGACCAATCCCGGACAGGGCTGGCTACACCTTC. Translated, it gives CSVAPRPIPDRAGYTF.

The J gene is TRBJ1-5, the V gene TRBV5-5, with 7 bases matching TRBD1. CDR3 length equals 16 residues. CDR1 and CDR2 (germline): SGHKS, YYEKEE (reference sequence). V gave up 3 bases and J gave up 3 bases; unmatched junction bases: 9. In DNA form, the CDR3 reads TGTGCCAGCAGCTGGGGGACAGCAGACACCAATCAGCCCCAGCATTTT. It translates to CASSWGTADTNQPQHF.

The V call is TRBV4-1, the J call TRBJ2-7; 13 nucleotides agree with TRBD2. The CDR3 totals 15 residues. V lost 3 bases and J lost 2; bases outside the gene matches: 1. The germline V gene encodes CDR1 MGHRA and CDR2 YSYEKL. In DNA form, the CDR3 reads TGCGCCAGCAGCCAGGGACTAGCGGGGACCTACGAGCAGTACTTC. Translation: CASSQGLAGTYEQYF.

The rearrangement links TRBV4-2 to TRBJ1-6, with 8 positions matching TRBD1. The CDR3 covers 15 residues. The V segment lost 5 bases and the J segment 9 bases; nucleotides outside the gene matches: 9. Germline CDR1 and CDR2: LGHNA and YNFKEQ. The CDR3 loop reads CASSARQGQGSPLHF. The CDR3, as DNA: TGTGCCAGCAGCGCCCGACAGGGGCAAGGTTCACCCCTCCACTTT.

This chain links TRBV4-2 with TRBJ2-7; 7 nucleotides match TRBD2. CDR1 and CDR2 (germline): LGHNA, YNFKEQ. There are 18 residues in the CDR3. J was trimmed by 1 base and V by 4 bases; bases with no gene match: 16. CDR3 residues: CASSRELGALALSYEQYF. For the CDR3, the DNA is TGTGCCAGCAGCCGAGAACTCGGAGCACTAGCGCTATCCTACGAGCAGTACTTC.

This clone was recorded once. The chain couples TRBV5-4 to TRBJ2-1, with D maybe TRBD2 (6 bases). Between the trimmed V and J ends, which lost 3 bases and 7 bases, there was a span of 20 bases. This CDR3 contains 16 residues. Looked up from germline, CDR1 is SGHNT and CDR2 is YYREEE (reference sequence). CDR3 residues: CASSSGGTDLINEQFF. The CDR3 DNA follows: TGTGCCAGCAGCTCGGGCGGGACTGACCTTATTAATGAGCAGTTCTTC. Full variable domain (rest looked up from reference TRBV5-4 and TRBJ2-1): ETGVTQSPTHLIKTRGQQVTLRCSSQSGHNTVSWYQQALGQGPQFIFQYYREEENGRGNFPPRFSGLQFPNYSSELNVNALELDDSALYLCASSSGGTDLINEQFFGPGTRLTVL.

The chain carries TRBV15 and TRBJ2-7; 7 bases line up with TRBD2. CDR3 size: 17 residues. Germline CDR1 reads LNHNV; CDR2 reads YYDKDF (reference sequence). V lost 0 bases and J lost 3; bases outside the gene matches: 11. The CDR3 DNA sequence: TGTGCCACCAGCAGAGATTCCGGTTCGGCGGGGGTCTACGAGCAGTACTTC. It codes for CATSRDSGSAGVYEQYF.

The CDR3 spells CAASRGGYNGELFF. Written as DNA, the CDR3 is TGTGCCGCCTCACGGGGGGGTTACAACGGGGAGCTGTTTTTT. The chain joins TRBV10-3 to TRBJ2-2, with TRBD2 matching 8 bases. V shed 11 bases and J 7 bases; nucleotides not matched to a gene: 12. Germline V CDR1 and CDR2: ENHRY, SYGVKD. This CDR3 contains 14 residues.

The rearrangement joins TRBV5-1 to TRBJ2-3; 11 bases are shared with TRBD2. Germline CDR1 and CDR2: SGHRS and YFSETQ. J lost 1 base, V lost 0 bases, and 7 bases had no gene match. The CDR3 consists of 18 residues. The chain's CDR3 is CASSLGTSGSTRTDTQYF. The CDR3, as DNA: TGCGCCAGCAGCTTGGGGACTAGCGGGTCTACTCGCACAGATACGCAGTATTTT.